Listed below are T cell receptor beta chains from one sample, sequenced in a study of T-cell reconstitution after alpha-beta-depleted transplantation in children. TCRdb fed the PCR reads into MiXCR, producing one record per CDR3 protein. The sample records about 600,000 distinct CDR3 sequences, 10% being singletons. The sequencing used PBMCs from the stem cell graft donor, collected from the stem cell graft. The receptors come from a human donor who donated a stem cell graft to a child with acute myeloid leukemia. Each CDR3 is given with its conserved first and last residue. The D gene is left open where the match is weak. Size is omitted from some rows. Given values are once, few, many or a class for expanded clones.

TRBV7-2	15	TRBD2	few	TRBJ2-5	CASSLGAGDEETQYF	TGTGCCAGCAGCTTAGGAGCGGGAGATGAAGAGACCCAGTACTTC
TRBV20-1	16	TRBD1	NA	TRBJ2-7	CSARGTGGSSSYEQYF	TGCAGTGCTAGAGGGACAGGGGGTTCCAGCTCCTACGAGCAGTACTTC
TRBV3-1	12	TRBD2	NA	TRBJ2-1	CASSATSGKQFF	TGTGCCAGCAGCGCGACTAGCGGCAAGCAGTTCTTC
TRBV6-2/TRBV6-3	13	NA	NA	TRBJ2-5	CASRDPNRETQYF	TGTGCCAGCAGGGACCCCAATCGAGAGACCCAGTACTTC
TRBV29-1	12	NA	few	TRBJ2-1	CSLGYASNEQFF	TGCAGCCTCGGCTACGCCTCCAATGAGCAGTTCTTC
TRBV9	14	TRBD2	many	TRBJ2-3	CASSGGLAADTQYF	TGTGCCAGCAGCGGAGGACTAGCTGCAGATACGCAGTATTTT
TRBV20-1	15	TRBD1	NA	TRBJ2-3	CSALKTGWGTDTQYF	TGCAGTGCTCTTAAGACAGGGTGGGGCACAGATACGCAGTATTTT
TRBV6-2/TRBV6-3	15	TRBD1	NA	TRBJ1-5	CASRTGGLGDQPQHF	TGTGCCAGCAGGACAGGGGGCCTTGGAGATCAGCCCCAGCATTTT
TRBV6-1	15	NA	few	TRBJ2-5	CASSTQGRGRETQYF	TGTGCCAGCAGTACACAGGGAAGGGGAAGAGAGACCCAGTACTTC
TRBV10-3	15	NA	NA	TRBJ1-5	CAISESFGGGQPQHF	TGTGCCATCAGTGAGTCGTTCGGGGGGGGTCAGCCCCAGCATTTT
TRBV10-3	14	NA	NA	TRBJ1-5	CAISDRGADQPQHF	TGTGCCATCAGTGATCGGGGGGCAGATCAGCCCCAGCATTTT
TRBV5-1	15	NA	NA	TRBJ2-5	CASSLGWDLGETQYF	TGCGCCAGCAGCTTGGGCTGGGACTTGGGGGAGACCCAGTACTTC
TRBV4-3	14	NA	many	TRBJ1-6	CASSQELKNSPLHF	TGCGCCAGCAGCCAAGAACTCAAAAATTCACCCCTCCACTTT
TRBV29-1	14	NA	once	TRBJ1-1	CSVPPGVTNTEAFF	TGCAGCGTCCCCCCCGGGGTCACGAACACTGAAGCTTTCTTT
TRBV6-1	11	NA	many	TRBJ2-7	CASERAYEQYF	TGTGCCAGCGAAAGGGCATACGAGCAGTACTTC
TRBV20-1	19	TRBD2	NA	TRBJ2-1	CSARDPGLAGVPRYNEQFF	TGCAGTGCTAGAGATCCCGGACTAGCGGGAGTTCCTCGCTACAATGAGCAGTTCTTC
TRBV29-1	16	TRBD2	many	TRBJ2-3	CSALGLAGVSTDTQYF	TGCAGCGCTCTAGGCCTAGCGGGCGTCAGCACAGATACGCAGTATTTT
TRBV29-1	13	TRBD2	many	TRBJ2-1	CSVPGTSGIEQFF	TGCAGCGTTCCCGGGACTAGCGGAATAGAGCAGTTCTTC
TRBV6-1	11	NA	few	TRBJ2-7	CASGLGGEQYF	TGTGCCAGCGGTTTGGGGGGCGAGCAGTACTTC
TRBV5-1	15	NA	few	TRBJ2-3	CASSFGPGGTDTQYF	NA
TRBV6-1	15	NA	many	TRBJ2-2	CASRMDFRDTGELFF	TGTGCCAGCAGAATGGATTTTAGAGACACCGGGGAGCTGTTTTTT
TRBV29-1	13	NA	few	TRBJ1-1	CSVERAVNTEAFF	TGCAGCGTTGAACGGGCAGTGAACACTGAAGCTTTCTTT
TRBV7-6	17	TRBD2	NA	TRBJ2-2	CASSLVQREGHTGELFF	TGTGCCAGCAGCTTAGTCCAGCGGGAGGGCCACACCGGGGAGCTGTTTTTT
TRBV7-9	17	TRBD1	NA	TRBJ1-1	CASSLAQGQGVNTEAFF	TGTGCCAGCAGCTTAGCGCAAGGACAGGGGGTGAACACTGAAGCTTTCTTT
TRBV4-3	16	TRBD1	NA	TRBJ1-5	CASSQTRVDRDQPQHF	TGCGCCAGCAGCCAAACCCGAGTGGACAGGGATCAGCCCCAGCATTTT
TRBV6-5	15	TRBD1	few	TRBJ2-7	CASSYSGQGGGEQYF	TGTGCCAGCAGTTACTCGGGACAGGGTGGAGGGGAGCAGTACTTC
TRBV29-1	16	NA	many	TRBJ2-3	CSVEKVGRKRTDTQYF	TGCAGCGTTGAAAAAGTTGGCCGAAAAAGAACAGATACGCAGTATTTT
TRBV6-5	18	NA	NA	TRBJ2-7	CASSYSFGSAWETYEQYF	TGTGCCAGCAGTTACTCGTTCGGTTCGGCATGGGAAACCTACGAGCAGTACTTC
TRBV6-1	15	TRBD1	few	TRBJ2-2	CASSLDRGRYSHMFF	TGTGCCAGCAGTCTTGACAGGGGGCGTTATTCGCATATGTTTTTT
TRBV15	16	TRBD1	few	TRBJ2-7	CATSRDPGTGGREQYF	TGTGCCACCAGCAGAGATCCCGGGACAGGGGGCCGCGAGCAGTACTTC
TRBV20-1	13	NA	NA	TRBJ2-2	CSASRQHTGELFF	TGCAGTGCGAGTCGGCAGCACACCGGGGAGCTGTTTTTT
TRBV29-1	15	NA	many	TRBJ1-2	CSVGEHPAGVGGYTF	TGCAGCGTTGGGGAACACCCGGCAGGAGTGGGTGGCTACACCTTC
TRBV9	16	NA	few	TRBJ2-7	CASSVGRGGGSYEQYF	TGTGCCAGCAGCGTAGGTCGTGGAGGGGGCTCGTACGAGCAGTACTTC
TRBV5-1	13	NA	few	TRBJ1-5	CASSESSNQPQHF	TGCGCCAGCAGCGAGTCCAGCAATCAGCCCCAGCATTTT
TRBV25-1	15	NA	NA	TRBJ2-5	CASSGRTAYQETQYF	TGTGCCAGCAGTGGACGGACGGCGTACCAAGAGACCCAGTACTTC
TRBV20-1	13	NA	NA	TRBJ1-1	CSAVGGAGNEAFF	TGCAGTGCTGTGGGCGGGGCAGGGAATGAAGCTTTCTTT
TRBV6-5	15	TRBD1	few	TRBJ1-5	CASSWTGFLNQPQHF	TGTGCCAGCAGCTGGACAGGGTTCCTCAATCAGCCCCAGCATTTT
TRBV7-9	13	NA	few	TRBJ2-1	CASSLVPGAGKFF	TGTGCCAGCAGCTTAGTTCCGGGGGCTGGAAAGTTCTTC
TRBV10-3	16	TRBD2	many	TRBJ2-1	CAISESGGLAINEQFF	TGTGCCATCAGTGAGTCAGGGGGACTAGCAATAAATGAGCAGTTCTTC
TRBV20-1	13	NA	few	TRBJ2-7	CSARDLQSYEQYF	TGCAGTGCTAGAGACCTACAAAGCTACGAGCAGTACTTC